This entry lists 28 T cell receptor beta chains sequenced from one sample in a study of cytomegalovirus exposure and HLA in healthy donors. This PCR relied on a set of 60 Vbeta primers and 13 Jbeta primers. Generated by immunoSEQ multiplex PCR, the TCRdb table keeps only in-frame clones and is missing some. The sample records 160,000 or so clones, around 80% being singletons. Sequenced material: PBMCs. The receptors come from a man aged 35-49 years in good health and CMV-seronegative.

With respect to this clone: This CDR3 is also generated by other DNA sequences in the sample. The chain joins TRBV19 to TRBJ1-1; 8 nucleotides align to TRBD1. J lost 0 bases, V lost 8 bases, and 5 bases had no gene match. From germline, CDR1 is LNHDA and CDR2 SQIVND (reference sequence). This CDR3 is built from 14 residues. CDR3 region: CASSRTGMNTEAFF. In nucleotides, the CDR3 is TGTGCCAGTTCCCGGACAGGGATGAACACTGAAGCTTTCTTT.

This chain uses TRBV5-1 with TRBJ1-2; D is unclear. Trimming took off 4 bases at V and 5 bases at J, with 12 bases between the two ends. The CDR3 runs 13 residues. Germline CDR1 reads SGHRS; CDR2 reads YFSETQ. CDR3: CASSPDSVYGYTF. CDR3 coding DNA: TGCGCCAGCAGCCCCGATAGCGTATATGGCTACACCTTC.

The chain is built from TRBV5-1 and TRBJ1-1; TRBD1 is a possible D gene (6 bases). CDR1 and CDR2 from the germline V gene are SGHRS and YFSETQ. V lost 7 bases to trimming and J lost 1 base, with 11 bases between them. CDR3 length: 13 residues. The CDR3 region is CASQGQGNTEAFF. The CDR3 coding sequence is TGCGCCAGCCAGGGGCAGGGGAACACTGAAGCTTTCTTT.

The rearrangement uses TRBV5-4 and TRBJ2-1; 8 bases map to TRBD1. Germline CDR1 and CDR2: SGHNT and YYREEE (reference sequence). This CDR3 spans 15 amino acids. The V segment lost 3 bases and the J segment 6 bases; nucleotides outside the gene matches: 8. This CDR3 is CASSSIDRGGNEQFF. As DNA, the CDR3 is TGTGCCAGCAGCTCCATAGACAGGGGCGGCAATGAGCAGTTCTTC.

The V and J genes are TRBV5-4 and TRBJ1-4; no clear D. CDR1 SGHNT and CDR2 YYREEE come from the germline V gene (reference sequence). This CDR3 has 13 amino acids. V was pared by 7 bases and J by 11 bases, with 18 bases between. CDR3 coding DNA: TGTGCCAGCGCCCGGCAGGATTCGGGGAAACTGTTTTTT. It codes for CASARQDSGKLFF.

Here the CDR3 reads CAMKREGDTEAFF. The CDR3 bases are TGTGCCATGAAACGGGAGGGTGACACTGAAGCTTTCTTT. The rearrangement joins TRBV10-3 to TRBJ1-1; D is unresolved. Looked up from germline, CDR1 is ENHRY and CDR2 is SYGVKD. With 9 bases removed from V and 3 bases from J, the gap between germline ends came to 14 bases. The CDR3 is 13 residues long.

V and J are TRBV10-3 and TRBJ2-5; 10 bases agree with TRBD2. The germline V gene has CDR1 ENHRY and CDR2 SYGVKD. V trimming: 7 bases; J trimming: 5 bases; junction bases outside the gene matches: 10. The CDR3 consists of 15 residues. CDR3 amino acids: CAITAGLAGDETQYF. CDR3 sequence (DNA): TGTGCCATCACCGCGGGGCTAGCGGGAGATGAGACCCAGTACTTC.

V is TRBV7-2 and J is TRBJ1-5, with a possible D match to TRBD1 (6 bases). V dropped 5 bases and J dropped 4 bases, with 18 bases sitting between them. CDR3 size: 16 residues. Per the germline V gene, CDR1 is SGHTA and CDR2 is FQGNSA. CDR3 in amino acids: CASSPGAGLSNQPQHF. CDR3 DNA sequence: TGTGCCAGCAGCCCAGGGGCAGGCCTCTCAAATCAGCCCCAGCATTTT. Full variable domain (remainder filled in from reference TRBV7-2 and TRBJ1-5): GAGVSQSPSNKVTEKGKDVELRCDPISGHTALYWYRQSLGQGLEFLIYFQGNSAPDKSGLPSDRFSAERTGGSVSTLTIQRTQQEDSAVYLCASSPGAGLSNQPQHFGDGTRLSIL.

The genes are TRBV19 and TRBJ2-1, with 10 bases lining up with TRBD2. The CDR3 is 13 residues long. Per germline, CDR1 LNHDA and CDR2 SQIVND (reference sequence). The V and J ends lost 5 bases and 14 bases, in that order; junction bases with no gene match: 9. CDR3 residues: CASSGLAGEEEFF. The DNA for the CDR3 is TGTGCCAGTAGTGGGCTAGCGGGAGAGGAGGAGTTCTTC.

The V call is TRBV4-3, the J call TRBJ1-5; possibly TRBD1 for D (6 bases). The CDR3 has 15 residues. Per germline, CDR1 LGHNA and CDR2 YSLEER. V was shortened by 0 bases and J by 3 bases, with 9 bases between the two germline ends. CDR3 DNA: TGCGCCAGCAGCCAAGATCACAGGGCCAATCAGCCCCAGCATTTT. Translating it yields CASSQDHRANQPQHF.

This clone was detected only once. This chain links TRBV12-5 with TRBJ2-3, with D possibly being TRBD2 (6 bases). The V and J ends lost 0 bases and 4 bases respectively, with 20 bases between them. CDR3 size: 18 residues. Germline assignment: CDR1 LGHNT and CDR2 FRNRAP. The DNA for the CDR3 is TGTGCTAGTGGTTTGGTAACGGTCGGGGGTAGGGGTGCAGATACGCAGTATTTT. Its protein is CASGLVTVGGRGADTQYF.

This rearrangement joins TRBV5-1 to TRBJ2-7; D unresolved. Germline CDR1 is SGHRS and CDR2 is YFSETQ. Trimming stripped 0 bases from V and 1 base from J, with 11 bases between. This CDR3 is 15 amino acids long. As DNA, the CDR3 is TGCGCCAGCAGCTTGGGGTCTAGTAAATCCTACGAGCAGTACTTC. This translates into CASSLGSSKSYEQYF. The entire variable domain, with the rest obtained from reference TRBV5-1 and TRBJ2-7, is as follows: KAGVTQTPRYLIKTRGQQVTLSCSPISGHRSVSWYQQTPGQGLQFLFEYFSETQRNKGNFPGRFSGRQFSNSRSEMNVSTLELGDSALYLCASSLGSSKSYEQYFGPGTRLTVT.

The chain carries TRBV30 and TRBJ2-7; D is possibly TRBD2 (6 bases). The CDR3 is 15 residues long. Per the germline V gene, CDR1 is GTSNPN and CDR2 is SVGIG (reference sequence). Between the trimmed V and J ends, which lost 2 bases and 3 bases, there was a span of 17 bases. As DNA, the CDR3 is TGTGCCTGGAGTTTTAAGATAGCGGAAAACTACGAGCAGTACTTC. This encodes CAWSFKIAENYEQYF.

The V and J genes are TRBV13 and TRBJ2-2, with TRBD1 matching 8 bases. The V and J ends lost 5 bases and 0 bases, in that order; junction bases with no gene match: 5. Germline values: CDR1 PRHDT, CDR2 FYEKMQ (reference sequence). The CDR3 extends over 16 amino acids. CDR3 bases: TGTGCCAGCAGCCGACCGGGACAGGCGAACACCGGGGAGCTGTTTTTT. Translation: CASSRPGQANTGELFF.

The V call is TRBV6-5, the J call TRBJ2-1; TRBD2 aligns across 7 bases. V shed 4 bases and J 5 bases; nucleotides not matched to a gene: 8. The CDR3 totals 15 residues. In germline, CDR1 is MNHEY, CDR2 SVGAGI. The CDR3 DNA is TGTGCCAGCAGTTCCGACGGGGGGATCAACAATGAGCAGTTCTTC. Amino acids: CASSSDGGINNEQFF.

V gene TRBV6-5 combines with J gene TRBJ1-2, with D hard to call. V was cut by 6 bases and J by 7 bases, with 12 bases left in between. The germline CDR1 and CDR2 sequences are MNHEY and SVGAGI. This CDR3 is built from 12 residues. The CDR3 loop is CASRLRGGGYTF. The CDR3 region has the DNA TGTGCCAGCAGGCTCCGGGGTGGTGGCTACACCTTC.

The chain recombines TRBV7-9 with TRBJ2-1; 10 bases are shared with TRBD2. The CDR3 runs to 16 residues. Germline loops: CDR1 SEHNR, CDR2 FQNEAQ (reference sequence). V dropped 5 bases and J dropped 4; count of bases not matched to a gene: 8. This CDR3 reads CASSRSLAGVYNEQFF. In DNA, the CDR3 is TGTGCCAGCAGCCGCTCTCTAGCGGGGGTATACAATGAGCAGTTCTTC.

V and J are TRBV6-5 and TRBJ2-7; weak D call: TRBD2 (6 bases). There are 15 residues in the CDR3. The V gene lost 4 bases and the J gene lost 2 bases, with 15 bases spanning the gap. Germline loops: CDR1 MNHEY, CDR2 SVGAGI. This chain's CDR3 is CASSSAGSRPYEQYF. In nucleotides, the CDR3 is TGTGCCAGCAGTTCGGCGGGGAGTCGCCCCTACGAGCAGTACTTC.

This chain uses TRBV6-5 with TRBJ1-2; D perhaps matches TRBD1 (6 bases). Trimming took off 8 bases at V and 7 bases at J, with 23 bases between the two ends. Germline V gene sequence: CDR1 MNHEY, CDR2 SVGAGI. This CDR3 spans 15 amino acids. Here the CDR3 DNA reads TGTGCCAGCCGAAATCTCCTACAGGGCTCGGCTGGCTACACCTTC. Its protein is CASRNLLQGSAGYTF.

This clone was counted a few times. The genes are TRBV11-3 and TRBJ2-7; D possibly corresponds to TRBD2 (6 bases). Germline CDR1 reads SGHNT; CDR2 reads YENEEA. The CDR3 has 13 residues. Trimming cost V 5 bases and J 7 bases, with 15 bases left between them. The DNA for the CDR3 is TGTGCCAGCAGCGCTAGGCTTCTAGCGGAGCAGTACTTC. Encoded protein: CASSARLLAEQYF.

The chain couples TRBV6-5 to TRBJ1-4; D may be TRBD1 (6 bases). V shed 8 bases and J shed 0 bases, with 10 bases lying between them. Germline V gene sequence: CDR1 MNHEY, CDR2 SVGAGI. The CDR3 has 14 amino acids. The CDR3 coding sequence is TGTGCCAGCGGACAGAGTGCAACTAATGAAAAACTGTTTTTT. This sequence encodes CASGQSATNEKLFF.

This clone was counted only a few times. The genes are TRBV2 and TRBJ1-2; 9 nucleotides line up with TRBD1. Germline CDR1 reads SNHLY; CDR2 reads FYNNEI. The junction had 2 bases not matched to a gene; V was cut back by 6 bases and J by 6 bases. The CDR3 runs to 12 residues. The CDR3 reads CASRGTGNGYTF. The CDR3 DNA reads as TGTGCCAGCAGAGGGACAGGGAATGGCTACACCTTC.

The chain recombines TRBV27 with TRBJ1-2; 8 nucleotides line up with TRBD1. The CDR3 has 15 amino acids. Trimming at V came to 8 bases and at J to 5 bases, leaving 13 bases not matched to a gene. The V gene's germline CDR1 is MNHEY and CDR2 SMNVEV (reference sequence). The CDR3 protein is CASQPGTGFNYGYTF. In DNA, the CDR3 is TGTGCCAGCCAACCCGGGACAGGATTTAATTATGGCTACACCTTC.

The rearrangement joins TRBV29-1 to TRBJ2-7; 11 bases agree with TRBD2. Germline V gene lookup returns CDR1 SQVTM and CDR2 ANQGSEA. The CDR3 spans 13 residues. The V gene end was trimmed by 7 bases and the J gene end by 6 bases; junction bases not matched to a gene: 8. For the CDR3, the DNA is TGCAGCGGCCGTAGCGGGAGGGCCGGCGAGCAGTACTTC. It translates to CSGRSGRAGEQYF.

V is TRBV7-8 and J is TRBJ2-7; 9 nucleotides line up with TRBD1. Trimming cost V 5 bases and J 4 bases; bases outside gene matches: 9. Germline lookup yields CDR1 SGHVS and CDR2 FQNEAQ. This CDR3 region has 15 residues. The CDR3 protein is CASSPAGQGPYEQYF. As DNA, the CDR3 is TGTGCCAGCAGCCCAGCGGGACAGGGCCCTTACGAGCAGTACTTC.

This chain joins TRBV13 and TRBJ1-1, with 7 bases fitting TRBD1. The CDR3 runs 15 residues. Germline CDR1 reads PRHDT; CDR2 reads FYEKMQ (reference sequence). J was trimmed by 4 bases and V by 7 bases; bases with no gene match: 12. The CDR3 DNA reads TGTGCCAGCATCGGGGAGCGGCAGGGGGGCACTGAAGCTTTCTTT. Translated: CASIGERQGGTEAFF.

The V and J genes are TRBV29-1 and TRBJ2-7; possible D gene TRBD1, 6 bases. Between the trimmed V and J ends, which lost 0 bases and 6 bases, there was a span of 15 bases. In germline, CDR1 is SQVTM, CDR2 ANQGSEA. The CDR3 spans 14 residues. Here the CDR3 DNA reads TGCAGCGTTGAAGAAGGGCAGGGGATAGGCGAGCAGTACTTC. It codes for CSVEEGQGIGEQYF.

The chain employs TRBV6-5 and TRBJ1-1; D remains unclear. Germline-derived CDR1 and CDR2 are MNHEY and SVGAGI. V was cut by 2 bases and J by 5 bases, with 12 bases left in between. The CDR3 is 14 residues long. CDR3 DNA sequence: TGTGCCAGCAGTTACACTTCACCGATGACTGAAGCTTTCTTT. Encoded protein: CASSYTSPMTEAFF.